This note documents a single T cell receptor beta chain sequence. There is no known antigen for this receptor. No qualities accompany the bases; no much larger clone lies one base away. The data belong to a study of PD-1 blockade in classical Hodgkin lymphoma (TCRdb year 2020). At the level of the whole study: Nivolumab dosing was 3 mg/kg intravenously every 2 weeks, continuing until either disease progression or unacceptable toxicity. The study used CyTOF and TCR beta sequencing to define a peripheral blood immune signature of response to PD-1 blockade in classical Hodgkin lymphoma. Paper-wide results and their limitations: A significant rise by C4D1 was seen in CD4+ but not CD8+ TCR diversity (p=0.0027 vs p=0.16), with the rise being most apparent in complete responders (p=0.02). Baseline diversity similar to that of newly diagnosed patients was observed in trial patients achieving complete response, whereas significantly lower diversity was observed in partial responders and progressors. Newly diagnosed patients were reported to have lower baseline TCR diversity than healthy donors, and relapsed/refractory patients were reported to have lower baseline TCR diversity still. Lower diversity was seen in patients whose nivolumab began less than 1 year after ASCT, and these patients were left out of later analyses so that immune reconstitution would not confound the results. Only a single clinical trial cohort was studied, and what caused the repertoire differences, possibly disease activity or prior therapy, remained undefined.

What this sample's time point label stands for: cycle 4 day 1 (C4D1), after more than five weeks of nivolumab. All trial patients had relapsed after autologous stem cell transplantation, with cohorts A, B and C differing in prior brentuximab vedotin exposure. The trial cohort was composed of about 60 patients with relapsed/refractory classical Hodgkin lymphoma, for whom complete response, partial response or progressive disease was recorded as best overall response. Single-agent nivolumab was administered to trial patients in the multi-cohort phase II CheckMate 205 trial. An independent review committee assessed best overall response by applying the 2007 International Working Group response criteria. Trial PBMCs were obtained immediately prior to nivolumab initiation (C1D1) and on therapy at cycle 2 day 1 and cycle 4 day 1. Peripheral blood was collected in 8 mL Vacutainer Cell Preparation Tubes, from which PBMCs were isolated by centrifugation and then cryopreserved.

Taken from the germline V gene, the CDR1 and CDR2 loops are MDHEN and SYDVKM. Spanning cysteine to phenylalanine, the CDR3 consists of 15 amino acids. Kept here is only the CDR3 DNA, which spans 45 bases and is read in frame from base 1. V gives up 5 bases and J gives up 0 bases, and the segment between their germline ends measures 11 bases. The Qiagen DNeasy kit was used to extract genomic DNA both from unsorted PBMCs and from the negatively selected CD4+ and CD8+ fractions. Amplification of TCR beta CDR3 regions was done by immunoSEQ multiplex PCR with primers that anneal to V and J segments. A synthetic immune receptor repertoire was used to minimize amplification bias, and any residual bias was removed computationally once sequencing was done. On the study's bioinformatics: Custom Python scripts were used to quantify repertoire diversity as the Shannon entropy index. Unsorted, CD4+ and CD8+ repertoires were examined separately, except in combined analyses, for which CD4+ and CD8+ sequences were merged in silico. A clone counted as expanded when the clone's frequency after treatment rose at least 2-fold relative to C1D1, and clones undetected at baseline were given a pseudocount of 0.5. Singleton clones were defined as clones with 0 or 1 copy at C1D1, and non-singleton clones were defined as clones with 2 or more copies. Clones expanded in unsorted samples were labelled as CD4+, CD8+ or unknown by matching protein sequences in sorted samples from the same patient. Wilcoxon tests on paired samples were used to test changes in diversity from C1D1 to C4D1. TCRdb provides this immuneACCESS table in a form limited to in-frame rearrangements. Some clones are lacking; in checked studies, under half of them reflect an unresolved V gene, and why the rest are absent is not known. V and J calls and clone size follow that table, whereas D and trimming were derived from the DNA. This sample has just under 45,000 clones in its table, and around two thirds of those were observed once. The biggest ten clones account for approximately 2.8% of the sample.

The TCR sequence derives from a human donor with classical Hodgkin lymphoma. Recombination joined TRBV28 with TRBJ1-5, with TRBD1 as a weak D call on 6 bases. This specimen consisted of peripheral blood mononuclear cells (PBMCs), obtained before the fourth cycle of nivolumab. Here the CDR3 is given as CASSRTGLSNQPQHF. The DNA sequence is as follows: TGTGCCAGCAGTCGAACAGGGCTTAGCAATCAGCCCCAGCATTTT.